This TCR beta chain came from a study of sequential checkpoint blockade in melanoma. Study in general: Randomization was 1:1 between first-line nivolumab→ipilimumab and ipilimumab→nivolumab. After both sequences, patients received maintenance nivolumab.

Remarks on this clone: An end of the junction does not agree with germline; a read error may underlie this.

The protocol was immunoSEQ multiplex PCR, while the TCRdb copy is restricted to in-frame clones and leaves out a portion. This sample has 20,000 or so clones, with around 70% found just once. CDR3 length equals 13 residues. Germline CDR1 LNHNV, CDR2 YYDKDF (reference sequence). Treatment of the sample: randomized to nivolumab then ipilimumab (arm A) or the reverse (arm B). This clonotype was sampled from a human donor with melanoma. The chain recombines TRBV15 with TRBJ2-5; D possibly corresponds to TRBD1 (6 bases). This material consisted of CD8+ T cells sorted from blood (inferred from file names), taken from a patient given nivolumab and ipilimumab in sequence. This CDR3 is CATRRGQKETQYF. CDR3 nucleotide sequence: TGTGCCACCAGAAGAGGACAGAAAGAGACCCAGTACTTC.